Detailed here is one T cell receptor (beta chain). Its antigen is undetermined. Time point in this sample: pre-treatment sample, taken before nivolumab and TIL therapy. The sample comes from a study of TIL therapy for anti-PD-1-resistant metastatic lung cancer. Looking at the study overall: A few tumors were EGFR-mutant and two were ALK-rearranged. General study findings and limits: TIL clonotype persistence in blood showed no apparent association with response.

This CDR3 is 17 amino acids long. CDR1 LGHNA and CDR2 YNFKEQ come from the germline V gene. Trimming stripped 5 bases from V and 1 base from J, with 20 bases between. The immunoSEQ assay was v3. Each library reached 1.5 million to 2.5 million read pairs, or about 5-6 million at deep level. Measured with immunoSEQ multiplex PCR; TCRdb has only the in-frame clones, and not every one. In the table there are about 15,000 clones, more than 75% of which are singletons. This sequence originates from a person aged 25-85 years with non-small cell lung cancer. The V call is TRBV4-2, the J call TRBJ2-5; D tentatively reads TRBD1 or TRBD2 (5 bases each). Sequenced material: blood, taken at baseline. CDR3 protein: CASSLVRGALGQETQYF. In DNA, the CDR3 is TGTGCCAGCAGCTTAGTTAGAGGGGCTCTTGGCCAAGAGACCCAGTACTTC.